The 30 T cell receptor beta chains presented below share a single source sample, sequenced in a study of breast tumors, draining lymph nodes, adjacent tissues. Samples came from axillary lymph nodes draining the breast cancer. Via MiXCR, TCRdb re-called the multiplex PCR reads, giving one row per CDR3 protein. The sample has some 170,000 distinct CDR3 sequences; about 34% are singletons. What was sequenced was axillary lymph node tissue. These receptors all stem from a female donor with breast cancer. Some clones in this sample may be carry-over from other donors' samples.

As to this clonotype: This could be a read error, since a much larger clone is one nucleotide away. The chain joins TRBV6-4 to TRBJ2-5; 9 nucleotides match TRBD2. Unmatched junction bases numbered 12, after V lost 7 bases and J lost 0 bases. CDR3 length: 17 residues. Germline V gene data show CDR1 as MRHNA and CDR2 as SNTAGT. CDR3 coding DNA: TGTGCCAGCAAGTACCCATGGGCGGGGGGGCACCAAGAGACCCAGTACTTC. Translated, it gives CASKYPWAGGHQETQYF.

In its sample, this clonotype was seen many times. This chain joins TRBV4-1 and TRBJ1-6; unclear D gene. CDR1 is MGHRA, CDR2 YSYEKL, per germline. This CDR3 is 18 amino acids long. Trimming cost V 0 bases and J 4 bases, with 16 bases left between them. CDR3 in amino acids: CASSQDHSDGDYNSPLHF. CDR3 in DNA: TGCGCCAGCAGCCAAGATCACTCGGATGGGGATTATAATTCACCCCTCCACTTT.

This clonotype came up once. This chain connects TRBV19 to TRBJ1-1, with no clear D. Germline loops: CDR1 LNHDA, CDR2 SQIVND (reference sequence). This CDR3 is 14 amino acids long. The V gene lost 3 bases and the J gene lost 7 bases, with 15 bases spanning the gap. CDR3 nucleotides: TGTGCCAGTAGTATTTTCGGGCGGGCCCATGAAGCTTTCTTT. Translation gives CASSIFGRAHEAFF. Complete variable domain (other parts from reference TRBV19 and TRBJ1-1): DGGITQSPKYLFRKEGQNVTLSCEQNLNHDAMYWYRQDPGQGLRLIYYSQIVNDFQKGDIAEGYSVSREKKESFPLTVTSAQKNPTAFYLCASSIFGRAHEAFFGQGTRLTVV.

The chain recombines TRBV7-2 with TRBJ2-3; the match to TRBD2 covers 7 bases. This CDR3 contains 16 residues. Germline lookup yields CDR1 SGHTA and CDR2 FQGNSA. V was clipped by 6 bases and J by 3 bases; unmatched bases: 12. CDR3: CASRPGLAARTDTQYF. The CDR3 region has the DNA TGTGCCAGCAGACCAGGGCTAGCGGCTCGTACAGATACGCAGTATTTT. Looking up the rest from reference TRBV7-2 and TRBJ2-3 gives the full variable domain: GAGVSQSPSNKVTEKGKDVELRCDPISGHTALYWYRQSLGQGLEFLIYFQGNSAPDKSGLPSDRFSAERTGGSVSTLTIQRTQQEDSAVYLCASRPGLAARTDTQYFGPGTRLTVL.

To note about this clonotype: Being one base from a much bigger clone, this may be a read error. The rearrangement uses TRBV2 and TRBJ1-1, with 7 bases identical to TRBD1. With V trimmed by 6 bases and J by 5 bases, 3 bases remained unmatched. Germline assignment: CDR1 SNHLY and CDR2 FYNNEI. The CDR3 length is 12 residues. The CDR3 spells CASSGQATEAFF. The CDR3 DNA reads TGTGCCAGCAGCGGACAGGCAACTGAAGCTTTCTTT.

A remark on this clonotype: A much larger clone lies a single base off, so this may be a read error. The chain employs TRBV5-4 and TRBJ2-3; 12 bases fit TRBD2. This CDR3 region has 15 residues. Germline V gene lookup returns CDR1 SGHNT and CDR2 YYREEE (reference sequence). The V segment lost 4 bases and the J segment 11 bases; nucleotides outside the gene matches: 11. DNA of the CDR3: TGTGCCAGCAGCCCCGAACTAGCGGGGGGCGCAGGGCAGTATTTT. Amino acid sequence: CASSPELAGGAGQYF.

This clonotype was recorded at least ten times. This chain links TRBV18 with TRBJ2-5; D is possibly TRBD1 (5 bases). The germline V gene encodes CDR1 KGHSH and CDR2 LQKENI. The CDR3 sequence is 15 residues long. V shed 3 bases and J shed 0 bases, with 11 bases lying between them. CDR3 coding DNA: TGTGCCAGCTCACCGCGGCAGGGTAACCAAGAGACCCAGTACTTC. Protein: CASSPRQGNQETQYF.

A word on this clonotype: A much larger clone lies a single base off, so this may be a read error. The chain couples TRBV12-3 or TRBV12-4 to TRBJ2-1, with D maybe TRBD1 (6 bases). The CDR3 has 17 amino acids. As DNA, the CDR3 is TGTGCCAGCAGTTTAGATGGGTTCAACAGGGCTTACAATGGGCAGTTCTTC. It is translated as CASSLDGFNRAYNGQFF.

This clonotype was observed many times. The chain recombines TRBV28 with TRBJ2-7; 7 positions agree with TRBD1. The CDR3 has 15 amino acids. V gave up 6 bases and J gave up 3 bases; unmatched junction bases: 11. The germline V gene encodes CDR1 MDHEN and CDR2 SYDVKM. CDR3 sequence: CASSQPRGLVYEQYF. The CDR3 DNA reads as TGTGCCAGCAGCCAACCGAGGGGGCTGGTCTACGAGCAGTACTTC.

This rearrangement joins TRBV29-1 to TRBJ2-5, with 10 bases identical to TRBD2. V shed 4 bases, J shed 5 bases, and the junction held 1 base outside the gene matches. The germline V gene has CDR1 SQVTM and CDR2 ANQGSEA. The CDR3 consists of 12 residues. The CDR3 DNA reads as TGCAGCGTTGGGGGACTAGCGGAGACCCAGTACTTC. Translated, it gives CSVGGLAETQYF.

The chain has TRBV2 and TRBJ2-1, with TRBD2 identical over 12 bases. The CDR3 is 15 residues long. The trim removed 7 bases at V and 2 bases at J, leaving 3 bases unmatched. The germline V gene encodes CDR1 SNHLY and CDR2 FYNNEI. DNA for the CDR3: TGTGCCAGCAATGGACTAGCGGGAACCTACAATGAGCAGTTCTTC. Translation: CASNGLAGTYNEQFF.

This rearrangement joins TRBV7-2 to TRBJ2-1; 7 bases are a match to TRBD2. Trimming cost V 5 bases and J 0 bases; bases outside gene matches: 10. Germline lookup yields CDR1 SGHTA and CDR2 FQGNSA. CDR3 length equals 17 residues. The DNA of the CDR3 is TGTGCCAGCAGCGTAATTGACCGGGAGGACTCCTACAATGAGCAGTTCTTC. This sequence encodes CASSVIDREDSYNEQFF.

The chain couples TRBV6-5 to TRBJ1-5; D gene ambiguous. The length of the CDR3 is 15 residues. Germline V CDR1 and CDR2: MNHEY, SVGAGI. V lost 4 bases, J lost 2 bases, and 12 bases lay in between. CDR3 sequence (DNA): TGTGCCAGCAGTTTTGGGATATATGGCAATCAGCCCCAGCATTTT. Encoded protein: CASSFGIYGNQPQHF.

This clonotype occurred many times. The chain links TRBV4-2 to TRBJ2-1; tentative D call: TRBD2 (6 bases). V lost 3 bases and J 0 bases, leaving 18 bases between the germline ends. The CDR3 sequence is 18 residues long. The V gene's germline CDR1 is LGHNA and CDR2 YNFKEQ. CDR3 nucleotide sequence: TGTGCCAGCAGCCACCCCCCCACTAGCTACAGCTCCTACAATGAGCAGTTCTTC. This codes for CASSHPPTSYSSYNEQFF.

The chain couples TRBV7-9 to TRBJ2-6; D is unresolved. Germline V CDR1 and CDR2: SEHNR, FQNEAQ (reference sequence). V lost 0 bases to trimming and J lost 0 bases, with 6 bases between them. The CDR3 contains 16 residues. The CDR3 loop reads CASSLAYSSGANVLTF. In DNA form, the CDR3 reads TGTGCCAGCAGCTTAGCGTACAGCTCTGGGGCCAACGTCCTGACTTTC.

This clonotype was observed a single time. The chain employs TRBV20-1 and TRBJ2-5; either TRBD1 or TRBD2 may supply D (6 bases each). The CDR3 sequence is 12 residues long. V lost 3 bases to trimming and J lost 3 bases, with 8 bases between them. Germline V CDR1 and CDR2: DFQATT, SNEGSKA (reference sequence). The CDR3 DNA is TGCAGTGCTAGGGGGGGCGAAGAGACCCAGTACTTC. This gives the protein CSARGGEETQYF.

This clonotype was found many times. The chain combines TRBV7-8 with TRBJ1-6, with D perhaps matching TRBD1 (6 bases). The V end lost 4 bases, the J end lost 5 bases, and 12 bases lay between the germline ends. CDR1 and CDR2 (germline): SGHVS, FQNEAQ. The CDR3 length is 15 residues. CDR3 sequence: CASSSTQGDNSPLHF. The CDR3 coding sequence is TGTGCCAGCAGCTCGACACAGGGTGATAATTCACCCCTCCACTTT. Filled out from reference TRBV7-8 and TRBJ1-6, the complete variable domain reads GAGVSQSPRYKVAKRGQDVALRCDPISGHVSLFWYQQALGQGPEFLTYFQNEAQLDKSGLPSDRFFAERPEGSVSTLKIQRTQQEDSAVYLCASSSTQGDNSPLHFGNGTRLTVT.

This clonotype appeared many times. A much larger clone is a single base away; this may be a read error. V is TRBV20-1 and J is TRBJ2-7, with TRBD2 matching over 8 bases. CDR1 is DFQATT and CDR2 is SNEGSKA in the germline V gene (reference sequence). The CDR3 runs 14 residues. DNA for the CDR3: TGCAGTGCTAGGGCGAGCGGGAGATCCTCCGAGCAGTACTTC. Translated, it gives CSARASGRSSEQYF.

In its sample, this clonotype was seen many times. The chain couples TRBV7-6 to TRBJ2-4; tentative D call: TRBD1 (6 bases). The CDR3 spans 12 residues. With 5 bases removed from V and 9 bases from J, the gap between germline ends came to 11 bases. Germline CDR1 and CDR2: SGHVS and FNYEAQ. The CDR3 region has the DNA TGTGCCAGCAGCCCGGAAGGGGGCATTCAGTACTTC. This encodes CASSPEGGIQYF.

The V and J genes are TRBV20-1 and TRBJ2-3; 8 bases are shared with TRBD2. Germline CDR1 is DFQATT and CDR2 is SNEGSKA (reference sequence). V gave up 5 bases and J gave up 1 base; unmatched junction bases: 5. This CDR3 has 14 residues. The CDR3 sequence is CSAPDSGGTDTQYF. The CDR3 coding sequence is TGCAGTGCTCCAGATAGCGGGGGCACAGATACGCAGTATTTT.

This clonotype was counted only a few times. A much larger clone sits a single nucleotide away, making a read error possible. This chain joins TRBV20-1 and TRBJ2-7; D ambiguous. CDR1 is DFQATT and CDR2 is SNEGSKA in the germline V gene (reference sequence). The CDR3 has 13 residues. The CDR3 region has the DNA TGCAGTGCTAGAGCGGGCACCTCCTACGCGCAGTACTTC. Its translation is CSARAGTSYAQYF.

This clonotype was seen repeatedly, ten times or more. The chain employs TRBV30 and TRBJ2-6; tentatively, D is TRBD2 (5 bases). V was trimmed by 7 bases and J by 4 bases, leaving 11 bases between them. The length of the CDR3 is 13 residues. The germline gives CDR1 GTSNPN, CDR2 SVGIG (reference sequence). DNA for the CDR3: TGTGCCTCGCTAGCTCCAGGGGCCAACGTCCTGACTTTC. Amino acid sequence: CASLAPGANVLTF.

This clonotype showed up many times. The V gene is TRBV7-6, the J gene TRBJ1-5, with 7 bases matching TRBD1. After removal of 2 bases from V and 3 bases from J, the junction contained 7 bases not matched to a gene. The germline V gene has CDR1 SGHVS and CDR2 FNYEAQ. CDR3 size: 16 residues. DNA of the CDR3: TGTGCCAGCAGCTTAAGGTCCAGGGGGGTCAATCAGCCCCAGCATTTT. Residues: CASSLRSRGVNQPQHF.

This clonotype was observed many times. The rearrangement links TRBV18 to TRBJ2-7, with D perhaps TRBD2 (6 bases). The CDR3 has 14 amino acids. Germline V CDR1 and CDR2: KGHSH, LQKENI. Trimming stripped 2 bases from V and 4 bases from J, with 12 bases between. The CDR3 region has the DNA TGTGCCAGCTCACCAATCCAGCGGGCGTACGAGCAGTACTTC. Translating gives CASSPIQRAYEQYF.

This clonotype was seen at least ten times. The gene calls are TRBV29-1 and TRBJ1-1, with a weak D call TRBD1 (6 bases). Trimming took 3 bases from V and 5 from J, leaving 16 bases between them. The CDR3 is 14 residues long. Germline lookup yields CDR1 SQVTM and CDR2 ANQGSEA. The CDR3 sequence: CSVDPQGMGTEAFF. The CDR3 bases are TGCAGCGTTGACCCACAGGGTATGGGGACTGAAGCTTTCTTT.

This clonotype appeared many times. The V and J genes are TRBV9 and TRBJ1-3; a possible D gene is TRBD1 (5 bases). The CDR3 sequence is 15 residues long. Trimming removed 2 bases at V and 2 bases at J, with 11 bases between. CDR1 and CDR2 from the germline V gene are SGDLS and YYNGEE. The CDR3 loop reads CASSVGGAPGNTIYF. The CDR3 coding sequence is TGTGCCAGCAGCGTTGGGGGTGCGCCTGGAAACACCATATATTTT.

This clonotype was picked up a small number of times. This CDR3 is missing its conserved last phenylalanine or tryptophan, likely due to a read error. The gene calls are TRBV20-1 and TRBJ1-5; possible D gene TRBD1, 5 bases. CDR3 size: 18 residues. Germline values: CDR1 DFQATT, CDR2 SNEGSKA (reference sequence). V shed 3 bases and J shed 2 bases, with 23 bases lying between them. The CDR3 DNA follows: TGCAGTGCTAGCGGTAAAGGGGAGCTGGTTATGGGCAATCAGCCCCAGCATGGT. This translates into CSASGKGELVMGNQPQHG.

There are many counts of this clonotype. The rearrangement uses TRBV18 and TRBJ2-7; tentatively, D is TRBD2 (6 bases). Deletions cut 8 bases from V and 0 bases from J, with 11 bases between. Germline V CDR1 and CDR2: KGHSH, LQKENI. CDR3 length: 13 amino acids. The CDR3 DNA follows: TGTGCCAGCAGCCCCGGGAGCTCCTACGAGCAGTACTTC. Translation gives CASSPGSSYEQYF. Full variable domain (remainder filled in from reference TRBV18 and TRBJ2-7): NAGVMQNPRHLVRRRGQEARLRCSPMKGHSHVYWYRQLPEEGLKFMVYLQKENIIDESGMPKERFSAEFPKEGPSILRIQQVVRGDSAAYFCASSPGSSYEQYFGPGTRLTVT.

There are many counts of this clonotype. This chain uses TRBV27 with TRBJ2-1; TRBD2 matches 12 bases. Unmatched junction bases numbered 6, after V lost 6 bases and J lost 6 bases. CDR3 length equals 15 residues. Germline CDR1 MNHEY, CDR2 SMNVEV (reference sequence). For the CDR3, the DNA is TGTGCCAGCAGCTTAGGACTAGCGGGGACCAATGAGCAGTTCTTC. It codes for CASSLGLAGTNEQFF.

This clonotype turned up a few times. This chain uses TRBV14 with TRBJ1-1, with TRBD1 identical over 7 bases. Losses at the gene ends were 1 base for V and 5 bases for J; bases not matched to a gene: 4. From germline, CDR1 is SGHDN and CDR2 FVKESK. The CDR3 loop spans 14 amino acids. The CDR3 bases are TGTGCCAGCAGCCAAGTCGGCAGGGGGACTGAAGCTTTCTTT. Translating it yields CASSQVGRGTEAFF.